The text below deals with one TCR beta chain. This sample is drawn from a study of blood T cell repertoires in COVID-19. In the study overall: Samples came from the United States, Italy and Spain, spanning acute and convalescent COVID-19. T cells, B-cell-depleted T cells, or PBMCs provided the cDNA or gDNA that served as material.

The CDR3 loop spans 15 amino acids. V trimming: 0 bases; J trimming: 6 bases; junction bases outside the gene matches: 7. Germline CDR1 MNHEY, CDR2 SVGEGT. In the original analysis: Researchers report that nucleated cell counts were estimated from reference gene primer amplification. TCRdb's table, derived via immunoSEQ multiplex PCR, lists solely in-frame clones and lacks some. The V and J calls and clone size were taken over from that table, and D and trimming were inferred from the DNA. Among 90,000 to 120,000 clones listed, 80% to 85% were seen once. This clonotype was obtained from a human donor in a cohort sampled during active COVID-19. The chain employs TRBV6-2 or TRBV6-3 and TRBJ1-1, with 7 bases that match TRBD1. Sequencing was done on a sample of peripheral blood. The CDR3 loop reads CASSYSTGFNAEAFF. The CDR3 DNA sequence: TGTGCCAGCAGTTACTCGACAGGGTTTAACGCTGAAGCTTTCTTT.